Following are 19 T cell receptor beta chains from one sample sequenced in a study of vaccination effects on CD4 cells after COVID-19. Their cognate antigens are unknown. Following 10 days of culture, CD4+ T cells were isolated. This person caught SARS-CoV-2 sometime from March to December 2020, and PCR testing confirmed the infection. BNT162b2 vaccine or mRNA-1273 vaccine was given to participants in two doses. Sequenced by immunoSEQ multiplex PCR; TCRdb stores in-frame clones only, minus some. In the table there are tens of thousands of clones, approximately 82% of which are singletons. The sample was CD4+ T cells from PBMCs cultured without peptide, taken after COVID-19 vaccination. Source of these receptors: a human donor who had a prior SARS-CoV-2 infection.

This clone was found a few times. For the CDR3, the DNA is TGTGCCACCAGTGATCTCGGTGGCACAGATACGCAGTATTTT. Amino acid sequence: CATSDLGGTDTQYF. This rearrangement joins TRBV24-1 to TRBJ2-3; no clear D. Per germline, CDR1 KGHDR and CDR2 SFDVKD. CDR3 length: 14 amino acids. V was shortened by 3 bases and J by 1 base, with 7 bases between the two germline ends.

This rearrangement joins TRBV5-6 to TRBJ2-1; no definite D call. From germline, CDR1 is SGHDT and CDR2 YYEEEE. The CDR3 covers 15 residues. Trimming pared 1 base from V and 8 bases from J, leaving 16 bases between. This chain's CDR3 is CASSLMGASFDEQFF. Written as DNA, the CDR3 is TGTGCCAGCAGCTTGATGGGTGCCAGTTTTGATGAGCAGTTCTTC.

The chain is built from TRBV7-2 and TRBJ2-7, with no clear D. CDR3 length: 13 amino acids. V lost 4 bases and J 1 base, leaving 8 bases between the germline ends. Per germline, CDR1 SGHTA and CDR2 FQGNSA. CDR3 amino acids: CASSYGPSYEQYF. The CDR3 region has the DNA TGTGCCAGCAGCTACGGACCATCCTACGAGCAGTACTTC.

This sequence joins TRBV11-3 and TRBJ2-3; maybe TRBD2 (6 bases). Germline V gene data show CDR1 as SGHNT and CDR2 as YENEEA. V was shortened by 5 bases and J by 2 bases, with 14 bases between the two germline ends. The CDR3 consists of 15 residues. As DNA, the CDR3 is TGTGCCAGCAGCCCCCGGGACTTTTACACAGATACGCAGTATTTT. It encodes CASSPRDFYTDTQYF.

The chain recombines TRBV25-1 with TRBJ1-1; TRBD1 aligns across 7 bases. This CDR3 comprises 14 residues. Germline-derived CDR1 and CDR2 are MGHDK and SYGVNS. J lost 4 bases, V lost 3 bases, and 5 bases had no gene match. The CDR3 coding sequence is TGTGCCAGCAGTGACCCCGACAGGGCCACTGAAGCTTTCTTT. This codes for CASSDPDRATEAFF.

V usage is TRBV7-8 and J usage is TRBJ1-5, with D maybe TRBD1 (6 bases). Trimming shortened V by 4 bases and J by 5 bases, and 15 bases separated the two germline ends. Germline assignment: CDR1 SGHVS and CDR2 FQNEAQ. The CDR3 has 15 residues. As DNA, the CDR3 is TGTGCCAGCAGCTCGGACAGAAACCGGGATCAGCCCCAGCATTTT. It translates to CASSSDRNRDQPQHF.

Here the CDR3 DNA reads TGTGCCAGCAGCCGAGGTGAAAAACTGTTTTTT. It is translated as CASSRGEKLFF. This sequence joins TRBV11-3 and TRBJ1-4; D remains unclear. Trimming left V 5 bases short and J 7 bases short, with 5 bases between. This CDR3 comprises 11 residues. Per the germline V gene, CDR1 is SGHNT and CDR2 is YENEEA.

The V gene is TRBV28, the J gene TRBJ1-3; D remains ambiguous. With 3 bases removed from V and 3 bases from J, the gap between germline ends came to 12 bases. Germline V gives CDR1 MDHEN, CDR2 SYDVKM. There are 15 residues in the CDR3. The CDR3 DNA is TGTGCCAGCAGTTTCTGGGGAAATGATGGAAACACCATATATTTT. The encoded protein is CASSFWGNDGNTIYF.

This clone was detected only a few times. J is TRBJ2-7 and V is TRBV9; D not resolved. V dropped 4 bases and J dropped 0 bases, with 8 bases sitting between them. Germline CDR1 and CDR2: SGDLS and YYNGEE. The CDR3 totals 13 residues. The CDR3: CASSPGASYEQYF. The CDR3 DNA reads TGTGCCAGCAGCCCCGGTGCCTCCTACGAGCAGTACTTC.

This chain uses TRBV7-9 with TRBJ1-4; 7 nucleotides line up with TRBD1. Germline V gene lookup returns CDR1 SEHNR and CDR2 FQNEAQ (reference sequence). The CDR3 runs to 18 residues. The junction had 13 bases not matched to a gene; V was cut back by 3 bases and J by 3 bases. The CDR3, as DNA: TGTGCCAGCAGCTTCCAAAGATCGGGGACAGCCTCTAATGAAAAACTGTTTTTT. Translated: CASSFQRSGTASNEKLFF.

The table lists this clone with a few counts. The gene calls are TRBV6-2 or TRBV6-3 and TRBJ2-7; TRBD2 aligns across 7 bases. Trimming removed 1 base from V and 5 bases from J; junction bases left unmatched: 2. Germline assignment: CDR1 MNHEY and CDR2 SVGEGT. This CDR3 spans 13 amino acids. This CDR3 is CASSYYRGDEQYF. The CDR3 DNA is TGTGCCAGCAGTTACTACCGGGGGGACGAGCAGTACTTC.

This sequence joins TRBV4-2 and TRBJ2-7; the D call may be TRBD1 or TRBD2 (5 bases each). CDR3 length: 13 amino acids. Germline V gives CDR1 LGHNA, CDR2 YNFKEQ. Between the trimmed V and J ends, which lost 8 bases and 3 bases, there was a span of 14 bases. CDR3 DNA: TGTGCCAGCGGTCGGGACGGCATCTACGAGCAGTACTTC. Translating it yields CASGRDGIYEQYF.

This chain's CDR3 is CASIGGAGWYSNQPQHF. CDR3 nucleotides: TGCGCCAGCATTGGTGGAGCAGGATGGTATAGCAATCAGCCCCAGCATTTT. The chain joins TRBV4-1 to TRBJ1-5, with D uncertain. The CDR3 length is 17 residues. V lost 7 bases and J lost 0, with 19 bases in between. CDR1 and CDR2 (germline): MGHRA, YSYEKL.

In its sample, this clone was seen a few times. The rearrangement uses TRBV5-4 and TRBJ2-6, with TRBD1 identical over 8 bases. The CDR3 contains 16 residues. CDR1 is SGHNT and CDR2 is YYREEE in the germline V gene (reference sequence). V was pared by 6 bases and J by 1 base, with 6 bases of the junction left unmatched. This chain's CDR3 is CASTRTGNSGANVLTF. The DNA of the CDR3 is TGTGCCAGCACCCGGACAGGGAATTCTGGGGCCAACGTCCTGACTTTC.

This clone appeared once. V gene TRBV2 combines with J gene TRBJ1-5; perhaps TRBD1 as D (5 bases). In germline, CDR1 is SNHLY, CDR2 FYNNEI. The CDR3 has 14 amino acids. V was trimmed by 4 bases and J by 2 bases, leaving 9 bases between them. This CDR3 is CASSGRGGNQPQHF. The CDR3 bases are TGTGCCAGCAGTGGGAGGGGAGGCAATCAGCCCCAGCATTTT.

The chain carries TRBV10-3 and TRBJ1-2; D possibly corresponds to TRBD1 (6 bases). V was clipped by 0 bases and J by 3 bases, with 11 bases between them. Germline V lookup: CDR1 ENHRY, CDR2 SYGVKD. This CDR3 region has 15 residues. CDR3 sequence (DNA): TGTGCCATCAGTGAGTCTTGGGGGCGAGACTATGGCTACACCTTC. It is translated as CAISESWGRDYGYTF.

V gene TRBV5-4 combines with J gene TRBJ1-2; 8 bases match TRBD1. The CDR3 runs 14 residues. Trimming removed 2 bases from V and 3 bases from J; junction bases left unmatched: 3. Per germline, CDR1 SGHNT and CDR2 YYREEE (reference sequence). The CDR3 here is CASSFSGGHYGYTF. The CDR3 DNA sequence: TGTGCCAGCAGCTTCTCAGGGGGCCACTATGGCTACACCTTC.

This clone occurred once. V is TRBV7-9 and J is TRBJ1-4; D remains ambiguous. Germline V lookup: CDR1 SEHNR, CDR2 FQNEAQ (reference sequence). The CDR3 totals 13 residues. Trimming shortened V by 1 base and J by 11 bases, and 11 bases separated the two germline ends. The CDR3 sequence is CASSLGEWEKLFF. CDR3 in DNA: TGTGCCAGCAGCTTAGGGGAATGGGAGAAACTGTTTTTT.

This clone was counted a single time. The chain is built from TRBV7-6 and TRBJ2-7, with D perhaps assigned TRBD1 or TRBD2 (5 bases each). This CDR3 region has 15 residues. V shed 1 base and J shed 2 bases, with 12 bases lying between them. In germline, CDR1 is SGHVS, CDR2 FNYEAQ. Here the CDR3 reads CASSLGTGTAYEQYF. As DNA, the CDR3 is TGTGCCAGCAGCTTAGGTACGGGGACGGCCTACGAGCAGTACTTC.